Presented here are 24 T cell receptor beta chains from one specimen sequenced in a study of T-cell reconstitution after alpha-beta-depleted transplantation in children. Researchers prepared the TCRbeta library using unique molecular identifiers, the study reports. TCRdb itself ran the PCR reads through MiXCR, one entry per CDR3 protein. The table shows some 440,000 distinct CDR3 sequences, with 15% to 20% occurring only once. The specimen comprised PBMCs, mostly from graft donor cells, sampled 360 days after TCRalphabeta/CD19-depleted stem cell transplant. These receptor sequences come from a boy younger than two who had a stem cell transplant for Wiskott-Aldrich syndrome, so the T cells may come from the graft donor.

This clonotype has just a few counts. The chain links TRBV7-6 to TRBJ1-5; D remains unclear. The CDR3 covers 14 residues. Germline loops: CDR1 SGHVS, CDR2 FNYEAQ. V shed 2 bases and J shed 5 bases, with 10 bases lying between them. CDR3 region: CASSLRVEDQPQHF. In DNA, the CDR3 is TGTGCCAGCAGCTTAAGGGTAGAAGATCAGCCCCAGCATTTT.

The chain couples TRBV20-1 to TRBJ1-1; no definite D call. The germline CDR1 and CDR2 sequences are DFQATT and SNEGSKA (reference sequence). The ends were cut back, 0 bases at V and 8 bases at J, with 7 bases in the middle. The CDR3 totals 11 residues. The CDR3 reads CSARDSGEAFF. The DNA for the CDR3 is TGCAGTGCTAGAGATAGTGGGGAAGCTTTCTTT.

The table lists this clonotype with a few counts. Here the CDR3 reads CASSLAAAGWQETQYF. The CDR3 DNA sequence: TGTGCCAGCAGCTTAGCGGCGGCAGGGTGGCAAGAGACCCAGTACTTC. This chain links TRBV7-2 with TRBJ2-5, with a weak D call TRBD1 (5 bases). This CDR3 has 16 residues. Germline-derived CDR1 and CDR2 are SGHTA and FQGNSA. Trimming removed 0 bases from V and 2 bases from J, with 13 bases in between.

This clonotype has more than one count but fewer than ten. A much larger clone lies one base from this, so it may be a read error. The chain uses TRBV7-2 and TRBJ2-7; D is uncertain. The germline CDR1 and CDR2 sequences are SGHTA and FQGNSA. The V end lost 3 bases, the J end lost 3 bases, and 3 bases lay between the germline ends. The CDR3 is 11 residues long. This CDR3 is CASSFVYEQYF. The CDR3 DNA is TGTGCCAGCAGCTTTGTCTACGAGCAGTACTTC. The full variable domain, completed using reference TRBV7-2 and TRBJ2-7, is GAGVSQSPSNKVTEKGKDVELRCDPISGHTALYWYRQSLGQGLEFLIYFQGNSAPDKSGLPSDRFSAERTGGSVSTLTIQRTQQEDSAVYLCASSFVYEQYFGPGTRLTVT.

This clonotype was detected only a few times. CDR3 bases: TGCAGCGGCTGGACAGGGGCTCAAGAGACCCAGTACTTC. Translating it yields CSGWTGAQETQYF. This chain uses TRBV29-1 with TRBJ2-5; 9 bases align to TRBD1. CDR1 is SQVTM and CDR2 is ANQGSEA in the germline V gene. The V segment lost 7 bases and the J segment 2 bases; nucleotides outside the gene matches: 5. This CDR3 has 13 residues.

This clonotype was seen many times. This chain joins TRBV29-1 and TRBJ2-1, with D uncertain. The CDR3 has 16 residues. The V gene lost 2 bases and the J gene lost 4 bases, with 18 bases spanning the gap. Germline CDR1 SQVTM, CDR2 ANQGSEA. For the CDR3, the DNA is TGCAGCGTTGAATATTTTTTGGCGGATACGTACAATGAGCAGTTCTTC. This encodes CSVEYFLADTYNEQFF.

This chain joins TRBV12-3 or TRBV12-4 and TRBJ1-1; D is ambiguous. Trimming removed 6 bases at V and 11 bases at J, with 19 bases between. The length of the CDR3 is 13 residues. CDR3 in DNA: TGTGCCAGCAGCACCCTGATGGCGGATGGGGCTTTCTTT. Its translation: CASSTLMADGAFF.

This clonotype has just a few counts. CDR3 sequence (DNA): TGCAGTGCTAGGGGCTATGAGCAGTTCTTC. This codes for CSARGYEQFF. This chain connects TRBV20-1 to TRBJ2-1; no reliable D call. Germline CDR1 DFQATT, CDR2 SNEGSKA (reference sequence). The V and J ends lost 3 bases and 8 bases respectively, with 5 bases between them. CDR3 length equals 10 residues.

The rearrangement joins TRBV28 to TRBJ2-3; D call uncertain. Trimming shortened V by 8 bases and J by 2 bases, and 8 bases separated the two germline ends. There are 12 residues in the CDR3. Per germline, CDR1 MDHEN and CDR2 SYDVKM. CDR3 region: CASDGDTDTQYF. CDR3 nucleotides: TGTGCCAGCGATGGGGACACAGATACGCAGTATTTT.

In nucleotides, the CDR3 is TGTGCCAGCAGCTTAGTCGCCCTCTGGGGCACCGGGGAGCTGTTTTTT. It codes for CASSLVALWGTGELFF. V and J are TRBV11-2 and TRBJ2-2; D remains unclear. Between the trimmed V and J ends, which lost 1 base and 4 bases, there was a span of 13 bases. The germline V gene has CDR1 SGHAT and CDR2 FQNNGV. The CDR3 has 16 residues. Complete variable domain (other parts from reference TRBV11-2 and TRBJ2-2): EAGVAQSPRYKIIEKRQSVAFWCNPISGHATLYWYQQILGQGPKLLIQFQNNGVVDDSQLPKDRFSAERLKGVDSTLKIQPAKLEDSAVYLCASSLVALWGTGELFFGEGSRLTVL.

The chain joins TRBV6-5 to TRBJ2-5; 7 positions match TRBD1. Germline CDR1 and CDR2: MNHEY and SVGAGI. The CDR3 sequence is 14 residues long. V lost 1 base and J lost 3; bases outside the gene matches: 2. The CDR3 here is CASSYWDSKETQYF. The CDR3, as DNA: TGTGCCAGCAGTTACTGGGACAGTAAAGAGACCCAGTACTTC.

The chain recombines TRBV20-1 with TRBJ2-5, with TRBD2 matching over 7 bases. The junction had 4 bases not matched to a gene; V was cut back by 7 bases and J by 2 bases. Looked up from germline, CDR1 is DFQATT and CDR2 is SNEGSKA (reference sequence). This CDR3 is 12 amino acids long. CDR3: CSVPGLQETQYF. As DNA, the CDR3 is TGCAGTGTCCCGGGACTACAAGAGACCCAGTACTTC.

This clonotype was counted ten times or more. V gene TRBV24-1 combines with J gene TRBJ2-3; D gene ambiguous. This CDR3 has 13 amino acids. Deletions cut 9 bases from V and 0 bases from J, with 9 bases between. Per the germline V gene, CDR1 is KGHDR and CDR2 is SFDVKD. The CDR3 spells CATRSTSTDTQYF. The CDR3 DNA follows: TGTGCCACCCGCTCGACTAGCACAGATACGCAGTATTTT.

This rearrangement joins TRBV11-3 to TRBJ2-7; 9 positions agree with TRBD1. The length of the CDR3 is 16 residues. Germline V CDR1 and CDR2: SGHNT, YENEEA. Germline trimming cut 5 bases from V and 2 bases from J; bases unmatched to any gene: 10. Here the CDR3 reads CASSPLVGTGTYEQYF. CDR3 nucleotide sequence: TGTGCCAGCAGCCCCCTGGTCGGGACAGGGACCTACGAGCAGTACTTC.

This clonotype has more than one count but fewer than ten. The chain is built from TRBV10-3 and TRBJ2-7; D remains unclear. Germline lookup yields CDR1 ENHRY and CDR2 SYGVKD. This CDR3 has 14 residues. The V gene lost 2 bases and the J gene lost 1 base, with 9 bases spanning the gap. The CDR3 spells CAISERRQSYEQYF. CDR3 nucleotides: TGTGCCATCAGTGAGAGGCGGCAGTCCTACGAGCAGTACTTC.

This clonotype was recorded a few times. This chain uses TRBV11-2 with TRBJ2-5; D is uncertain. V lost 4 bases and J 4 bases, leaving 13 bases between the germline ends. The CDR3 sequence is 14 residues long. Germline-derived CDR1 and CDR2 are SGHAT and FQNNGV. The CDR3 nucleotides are TGTGCCAGCAGCTCCCTAGGGTTTGGAGAGACCCAGTACTTC. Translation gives CASSSLGFGETQYF. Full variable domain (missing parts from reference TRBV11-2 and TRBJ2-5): EAGVAQSPRYKIIEKRQSVAFWCNPISGHATLYWYQQILGQGPKLLIQFQNNGVVDDSQLPKDRFSAERLKGVDSTLKIQPAKLEDSAVYLCASSSLGFGETQYFGPGTRLLVL.

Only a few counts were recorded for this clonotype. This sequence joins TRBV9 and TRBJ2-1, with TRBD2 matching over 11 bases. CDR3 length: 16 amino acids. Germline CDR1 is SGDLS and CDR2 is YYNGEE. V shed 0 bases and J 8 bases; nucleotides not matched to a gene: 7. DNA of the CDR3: TGTGCCAGCAGCGTAGGGCTAGCGGGGGGCGGGGATGAGCAGTTCTTC. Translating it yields CASSVGLAGGGDEQFF.

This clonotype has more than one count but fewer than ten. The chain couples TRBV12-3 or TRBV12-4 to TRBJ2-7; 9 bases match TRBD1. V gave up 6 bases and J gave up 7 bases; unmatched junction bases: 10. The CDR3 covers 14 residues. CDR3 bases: TGTGCCAGCAGGGCTACCGGGACAGGGAGGGAGCAGTACTTC. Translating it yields CASRATGTGREQYF.

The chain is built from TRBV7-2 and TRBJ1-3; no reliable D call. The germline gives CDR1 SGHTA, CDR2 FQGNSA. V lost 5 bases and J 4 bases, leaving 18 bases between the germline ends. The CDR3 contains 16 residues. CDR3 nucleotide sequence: TGTGCCAGCAGCGCCAGGCGGTTTCAGCTGGGAAACACCATATATTTT. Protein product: CASSARRFQLGNTIYF.

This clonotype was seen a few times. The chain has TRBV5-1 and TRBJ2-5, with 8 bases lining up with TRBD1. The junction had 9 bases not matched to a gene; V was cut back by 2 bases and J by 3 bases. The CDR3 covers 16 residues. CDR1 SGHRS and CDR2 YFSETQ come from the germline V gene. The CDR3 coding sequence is TGCGCCAGCAGCTTCGGGGCCTGGACAGGGAAAGAGACCCAGTACTTC. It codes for CASSFGAWTGKETQYF.

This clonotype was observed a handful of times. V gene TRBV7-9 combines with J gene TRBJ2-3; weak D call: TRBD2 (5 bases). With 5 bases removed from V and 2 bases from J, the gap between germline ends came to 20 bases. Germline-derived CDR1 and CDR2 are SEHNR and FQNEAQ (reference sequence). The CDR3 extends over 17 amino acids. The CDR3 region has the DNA TGTGCCAGCAGCCCAGGCTGGGCAAGCGGAATCACAGATACGCAGTATTTT. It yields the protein CASSPGWASGITDTQYF.

DNA for the CDR3: TGCAGTGCTAAGTACAGGGGGCCCGAGCAGTACTTC. This gives the protein CSAKYRGPEQYF. This chain links TRBV20-1 with TRBJ2-7, with 9 positions matching TRBD1. The germline V gene encodes CDR1 DFQATT and CDR2 SNEGSKA (reference sequence). Trimming at V came to 4 bases and at J to 6 bases, leaving 4 bases not matched to a gene. The CDR3 length is 12 residues.

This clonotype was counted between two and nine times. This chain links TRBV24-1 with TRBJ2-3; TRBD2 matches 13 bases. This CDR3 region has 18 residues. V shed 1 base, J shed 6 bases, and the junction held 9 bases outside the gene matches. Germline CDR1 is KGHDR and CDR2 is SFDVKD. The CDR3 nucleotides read TGTGCCACCAGTGATTTTCAGCCGGGACTAGCGGGGTACGATACGCAGTATTTT. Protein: CATSDFQPGLAGYDTQYF.

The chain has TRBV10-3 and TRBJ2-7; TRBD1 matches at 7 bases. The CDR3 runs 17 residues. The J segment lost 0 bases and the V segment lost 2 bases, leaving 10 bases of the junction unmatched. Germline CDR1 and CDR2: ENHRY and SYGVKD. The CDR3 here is CAISEPRRRGSSYEQYF. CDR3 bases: TGTGCCATCAGTGAGCCCCGGCGCAGGGGGTCCTCCTACGAGCAGTACTTC.